This T cell receptor beta chain was recorded in a study of early T cells in non-severe SARS-CoV-2 infection. Study background: Sequenced material consisted of bulk RNA (from unsorted whole blood), and chains were unpaired.

Comments on this clonotype: Its specificity is not known.

As part of library construction, unique molecular identifiers were attached to individual cDNA molecules. A single record per CDR3 protein comes from TCRdb applying MiXCR to the 5' RACE reads. The sample lists about 59,000 distinct CDR3 sequences, roughly 13% occurring once. Points from the study as a whole: VDJdb matching skewed toward anti-spike CD8 responses, missing private and CD4 specificities.

Sequencing input: whole blood. The sequence derives from an adult who was a healthcare worker with PCR-confirmed SARS-CoV-2 infection or an uninfected control (not recorded which).

The CDR3 is CASSPSGGYGAKNIQYF. As DNA, the CDR3 is TGTGCCAGCAGTCCCTCAGGGGGCTATGGGGCCAAAAACATTCAGTACTTC. The chain uses TRBV28 and TRBJ2-4; 8 positions match TRBD1. J was trimmed by 1 base and V by 5 bases; bases with no gene match: 10. The germline gives CDR1 MDHEN, CDR2 SYDVKM. The CDR3 spans 17 residues. Combining the CDR3 with reference TRBV28 and TRBJ2-4 gives the whole variable domain DVKVTQSSRYLVKRTGEKVFLECVQDMDHENMFWYRQDPGLGLRLIYFSYDVKMKEKGDIPEGYSVSREKKERFSLILESASTNQTSMYLCASSPSGGYGAKNIQYFGAGTRLSVL.